A single sample gave rise to the 23 T cell receptor beta chains below, sequenced in a study of blood T cell repertoires in COVID-19 (dated by TCRdb to 2018 to 2021). Libraries were prepared through the immunoSEQ multiplex PCR assay. The source is immuneACCESS, and TCRdb retained only in-frame sequences with V and J called. Part of the clones is not carried over; for the studies checked, unresolved V genes explain less than half of this, and the remainder is unexplained. This sample gives 200,000 to 250,000 clones in total; under 90% of them show up just once. Clones ranked in the top ten supply about 3.7% of the sample. Material: PBMCs or T cells enriched from blood (not recorded which). The receptors shown here come from a woman aged 60-75 years who had recovered from COVID-19.

This clone appeared many times. CDR3 loop: CASSITGQDNQPQHF. CDR3 DNA sequence: TGTGCCAGTAGTATTACGGGACAGGACAATCAGCCCCAGCATTTT. The chain links TRBV19 to TRBJ1-5, with 8 bases lining up with TRBD1. V shed 3 bases and J 3 bases; nucleotides not matched to a gene: 4. The CDR3 covers 15 residues. Germline CDR1 LNHDA, CDR2 SQIVND (reference sequence).

In nucleotides, the CDR3 is TGTGCCAGCAGGGAGACAGGGGACAATCAGCCCCAGCATTTT. Protein sequence: CASRETGDNQPQHF. V gene TRBV6-5 combines with J gene TRBJ1-5; 8 bases are a match to TRBD1. V trimming: 6 bases; J trimming: 3 bases; junction bases outside the gene matches: 4. The V gene's germline CDR1 is MNHEY and CDR2 SVGAGI. This CDR3 spans 14 amino acids.

The J gene is TRBJ1-3, the V gene TRBV15; the D gene is possibly TRBD1 (6 bases). Germline V gene lookup returns CDR1 LNHNV and CDR2 YYDKDF (reference sequence). V was trimmed by 0 bases and J by 1 base, leaving 16 bases between them. This CDR3 comprises 18 residues. In DNA, the CDR3 is TGTGCCACCAGCAGAGATATTAGTTACGGACAGTCTGGAAACACCATATATTTT. Translated: CATSRDISYGQSGNTIYF.

The chain couples TRBV5-1 to TRBJ2-2; no firm D call. Germline V gene data show CDR1 as SGHRS and CDR2 as YFSETQ. This CDR3 has 15 residues. Trimming left V 4 bases short and J 3 bases short, with 13 bases between. As DNA, the CDR3 is TGCGCCAGCAGCCGACCCCCTCAGGACACCGGGGAGCTGTTTTTT. Translation: CASSRPPQDTGELFF. Together with reference TRBV5-1 and TRBJ2-2, the CDR3 gives the full variable domain: KAGVTQTPRYLIKTRGQQVTLSCSPISGHRSVSWYQQTPGQGLQFLFEYFSETQRNKGNFPGRFSGRQFSNSRSEMNVSTLELGDSALYLCASSRPPQDTGELFFGEGSRLTVL.

The chain combines TRBV7-2 with TRBJ2-1; D gene unclear. Deletions cut 5 bases from V and 5 bases from J, with 4 bases between. The germline CDR1 and CDR2 sequences are SGHTA and FQGNSA. This CDR3 is 11 amino acids long. CDR3 in amino acids: CASSGHNEQFF. Written as DNA, the CDR3 is TGTGCCAGCAGCGGGCACAATGAGCAGTTCTTC.

J is TRBJ2-3 and V is TRBV5-6, with TRBD2 as a possible D gene (5 bases). Per the germline V gene, CDR1 is SGHDT and CDR2 is YYEEEE. The CDR3 has 16 residues. V lost 4 bases and J lost 3, with 18 bases in between. The CDR3 coding sequence is TGTGCCAGCAGCCCGGAGGCCAGCGGTGCGACAGATACGCAGTATTTT. This codes for CASSPEASGATDTQYF.

The rearrangement uses TRBV29-1 and TRBJ1-1; D gene ambiguous. This CDR3 region has 13 residues. The germline CDR1 and CDR2 sequences are SQVTM and ANQGSEA. Trimming shortened V by 6 bases and J by 0 bases, and 11 bases separated the two germline ends. The CDR3 coding sequence is TGCAGCGTCCTACATAGCATGAACACTGAAGCTTTCTTT. It translates to CSVLHSMNTEAFF.

The chain carries TRBV7-3 and TRBJ2-1; D not resolved. This CDR3 has 12 amino acids. The ends were cut back, 4 bases at V and 5 bases at J, with 6 bases in the middle. Germline CDR1 reads SGHTA; CDR2 reads FQGTGA. The CDR3 region is CASSSPNNEQFF. In nucleotides, the CDR3 is TGTGCCAGCAGCTCCCCAAACAATGAGCAGTTCTTC.

A note on this clone: This same CDR3 is encoded by further DNA sequences in the sample. The rearrangement links TRBV6-5 to TRBJ1-1, with D tentatively TRBD1 (5 bases). Looked up from germline, CDR1 is MNHEY and CDR2 is SVGAGI. This CDR3 spans 15 amino acids. V dropped 1 base and J dropped 5 bases, with 14 bases sitting between them. This CDR3 reads CASSYFPGGRTEAFF. The CDR3 region has the DNA TGTGCCAGCAGTTACTTCCCGGGGGGGAGGACTGAAGCTTTCTTT.

V is TRBV4-1 and J is TRBJ1-2; a weak D match, TRBD1 (6 bases). The CDR3 covers 14 residues. Per the germline V gene, CDR1 is MGHRA and CDR2 is YSYEKL. The ends were cut back, 4 bases at V and 6 bases at J, with 15 bases in the middle. The DNA of the CDR3 is TGCGCCAGCAGCCCCCTGACAGGCGAGGATGGCTACACCTTC. Translating gives CASSPLTGEDGYTF.

The chain has TRBV11-3 and TRBJ1-1, with D tentatively TRBD1 (5 bases). Germline V lookup: CDR1 SGHNT, CDR2 YENEEA. Trimming left V 5 bases short and J 1 base short, with 8 bases between. The CDR3 contains 13 residues. The CDR3 DNA is TGTGCCAGCAGCCAGGGAACGAACACTGAAGCTTTCTTT. This translates into CASSQGTNTEAFF.

The chain links TRBV9 to TRBJ1-1; D is uncertain. The V and J ends lost 3 bases and 3 bases respectively, with 9 bases between them. This CDR3 is built from 13 residues. Germline values: CDR1 SGDLS, CDR2 YYNGEE. For the CDR3, the DNA is TGTGCCAGCAGCGCTCGGGAGGACACTGAAGCTTTCTTT. Its translation: CASSAREDTEAFF.

V gene TRBV3-1 (or the pseudogene TRBV3-2) combines with J gene TRBJ1-1; no clear D gene. Germline V gives CDR1 LGHDT, CDR2 YNNKEL (reference sequence). CDR3 length: 14 amino acids. V was pared by 2 bases and J by 5 bases, with 12 bases between. For the CDR3, the DNA is TGTGCCAGCAGCCAACCACGGGGAGGGACTGAAGCTTTCTTT. As protein: CASSQPRGGTEAFF.

The chain recombines TRBV29-1 with TRBJ1-2; the match to TRBD1 covers 7 bases. CDR3 length: 16 amino acids. The V and J ends lost 7 bases and 8 bases, in that order; junction bases with no gene match: 22. Germline V gene sequence: CDR1 SQVTM, CDR2 ANQGSEA. The CDR3 DNA sequence: TGCAGCGCAACCTCAACTGTAGACAGGGCAGGTTTCGGCTACACCTTC. It encodes CSATSTVDRAGFGYTF.

The chain uses TRBV11-2 and TRBJ2-1; TRBD2 aligns across 14 bases. V was clipped by 5 bases and J by 12 bases; unmatched bases: 6. Germline values: CDR1 SGHAT, CDR2 FQNNGV. The CDR3 runs to 14 residues. The CDR3 is CASSIGTSGRRQFF. CDR3 coding DNA: TGTGCCAGCAGCATTGGGACTAGCGGGAGACGGCAGTTCTTC.

This chain joins TRBV7-9 and TRBJ2-1; 8 bases fit TRBD1. The CDR3 is 13 amino acids. From germline, CDR1 is SEHNR and CDR2 FQNEAQ (reference sequence). V gave up 5 bases and J gave up 9 bases; unmatched junction bases: 6. The CDR3, as DNA: TGTGCCAGCAGCCGAATCGACAGGGGTGAGCAGTTCTTC. This gives the protein CASSRIDRGEQFF.

The chain carries TRBV2 and TRBJ1-4; TRBD1 matches at 7 bases. Looked up from germline, CDR1 is SNHLY and CDR2 is FYNNEI. The CDR3 sequence is 15 residues long. V shed 2 bases and J 2 bases; nucleotides not matched to a gene: 2. In nucleotides, the CDR3 is TGTGCCAGCAGTGAATACAGGGGTACTAATGAAAAACTGTTTTTT. It encodes CASSEYRGTNEKLFF. The full variable domain, in which reference TRBV2 and TRBJ1-4 provide the parts outside the CDR3, is EPEVTQTPSHQVTQMGQEVILRCVPISNHLYFYWYRQILGQKVEFLVSFYNNEISEKSEIFDDQFSVERPDGSNFTLKIRSTKLEDSAMYFCASSEYRGTNEKLFFGSGTQLSVL.

For this clone: Other DNA sequences in this sample translate to the same CDR3. The chain links TRBV19 to TRBJ2-3; a weak D match, TRBD2 (5 bases). Per germline, CDR1 LNHDA and CDR2 SQIVND (reference sequence). V was clipped by 4 bases and J by 0 bases, with 11 bases between them. The CDR3 is 15 amino acids. As DNA, the CDR3 is TGTGCCAGTAGTACAAGCGGAGCTAGCACAGATACGCAGTATTTT. This sequence encodes CASSTSGASTDTQYF.

The rearrangement joins TRBV19 to TRBJ1-4; D not certain. The germline V and J ends were trimmed by 4 bases and 10 bases, with 10 bases remaining between them. CDR1 and CDR2 from the germline V gene are LNHDA and SQIVND (reference sequence). This CDR3 is built from 12 residues. In DNA form, the CDR3 reads TGTGCCAGTAGTAAGGAGATTGGAAAACTGTTTTTT. Its protein is CASSKEIGKLFF.

This chain uses TRBV29-1 with TRBJ1-3; D not certain. The germline CDR1 and CDR2 sequences are SQVTM and ANQGSEA. The CDR3 spans 14 residues. The V gene lost 3 bases and the J gene lost 1 base, with 10 bases spanning the gap. CDR3 region: CSVESRGSGNTIYF. The CDR3 DNA sequence: TGCAGCGTTGAGTCGCGGGGTTCTGGAAACACCATATATTTT.

This clone was recorded once. This chain joins TRBV4-3 and TRBJ1-6; D is uncertain. V lost 1 base, J lost 10 bases, and 14 bases lay in between. CDR1 and CDR2 (germline): LGHNA, YSLEER. The CDR3 runs to 15 residues. The CDR3 loop is CASSQAGGSMSPLHF. The CDR3 DNA follows: TGCGCCAGCAGCCAAGCCGGAGGGAGTATGTCACCCCTCCACTTT.

In DNA form, the CDR3 reads TGCGCCAGCAGCCAAGGCTTTCGTCCAGGGGGCGCAGGAGATACGCAGTATTTT. As protein: CASSQGFRPGGAGDTQYF. The V and J genes are TRBV4-3 and TRBJ2-3; the match to TRBD1 covers 8 bases. The CDR3 loop spans 18 amino acids. J lost 5 bases, V lost 1 base, and 14 bases had no gene match. The germline CDR1 and CDR2 sequences are LGHNA and YSLEER.

V gene TRBV7-9 combines with J gene TRBJ1-5; D is uncertain. CDR3 size: 14 residues. The V and J ends lost 3 bases and 0 bases respectively, with 6 bases between them. CDR1 and CDR2 from the germline V gene are SEHNR and FQNEAQ (reference sequence). CDR3 nucleotide sequence: TGTGCCAGCAGCTTTACAGATAGCAATCAGCCCCAGCATTTT. It codes for CASSFTDSNQPQHF.